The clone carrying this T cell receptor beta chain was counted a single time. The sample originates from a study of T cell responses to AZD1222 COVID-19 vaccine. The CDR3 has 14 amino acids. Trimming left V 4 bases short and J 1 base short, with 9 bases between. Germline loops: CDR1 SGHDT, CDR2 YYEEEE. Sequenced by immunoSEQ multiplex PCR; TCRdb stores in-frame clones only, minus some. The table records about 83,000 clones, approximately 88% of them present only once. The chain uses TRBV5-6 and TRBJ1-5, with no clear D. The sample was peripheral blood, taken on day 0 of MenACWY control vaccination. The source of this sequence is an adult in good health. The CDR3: CASSGTDSNQPQHF. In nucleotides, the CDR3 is TGTGCCAGCAGCGGAACGGACAGCAATCAGCCCCAGCATTTT.